The 13 T cell receptor beta chains presented below share a single source sample, sequenced in a study of post-analysis software for immune sequencing data. Carried by the TCR beta cDNA libraries were unique molecular identifiers. TCRdb passed the PCR reads through MiXCR, listing each CDR3 protein once. The table records 650,000 to 850,000 distinct CDR3 sequences, roughly 46% of them present only once. Their recognized antigens are unknown. Notes on the study in general: About 5 TRBV segments (TRBV5-6, TRBV5-1 and TRBV20-1 among them) occurred more frequently in patients than in controls.

Sequenced: blood. The receptors were gathered from a girl aged 10 to 17 with multiple sclerosis.

The CDR3 DNA reads TGTGCCACCAGCAGAGATCCTCCGGACCGATCTAACTATGGCTACACCTTC. Amino acids: CATSRDPPDRSNYGYTF. The chain couples TRBV15 to TRBJ1-2; D not certain. V dropped 0 bases and J dropped 0 bases, with 14 bases sitting between them. Germline V gives CDR1 LNHNV, CDR2 YYDKDF (reference sequence). The CDR3 runs 17 residues.

This clonotype was seen repeatedly, ten times or more. V is TRBV11-1 and J is TRBJ2-1; the match to TRBD2 covers 7 bases. The CDR3 spans 15 residues. CDR1 is SGHAT and CDR2 is FQDESV in the germline V gene (reference sequence). V dropped 7 bases and J dropped 2; count of bases not matched to a gene: 8. As DNA, the CDR3 is TGTGCCAGCACCTTGAGCGGGAACCCCTACAATGAGCAGTTCTTC. This gives the protein CASTLSGNPYNEQFF.

The J gene is TRBJ2-5, the V gene TRBV7-8; 11 bases line up with TRBD2. V lost 6 bases to trimming and J lost 2 bases; unmatched junction nucleotides: 5. The CDR3 is 15 residues long. Looked up from germline, CDR1 is SGHVS and CDR2 is FQNEAQ. The CDR3 protein is CASSRLAGRQETQYF. Written as DNA, the CDR3 is TGTGCCAGCAGTCGACTAGCGGGAAGGCAAGAGACCCAGTACTTC.

This sequence joins TRBV6-1 and TRBJ2-5; D might be TRBD2 (6 bases). Germline values: CDR1 MNHNS, CDR2 SASEGT. The CDR3 sequence is 16 residues long. V shed 2 bases and J shed 4 bases, with 17 bases lying between them. CDR3 DNA sequence: TGTGCCAGCAGTGAAAACAGTTGGAGGGGAGGAGAGACCCAGTACTTC. It translates to CASSENSWRGGETQYF.

The J gene is TRBJ2-1, the V gene TRBV5-6; 14 nucleotides line up with TRBD2. Unmatched junction bases numbered 6, after V lost 4 bases and J lost 3 bases. The CDR3 spans 17 residues. The germline CDR1 and CDR2 sequences are SGHDT and YYEEEE. The CDR3 region is CASSLGLAGVLYNEQFF. CDR3 DNA: TGTGCCAGCAGCCTGGGACTAGCGGGAGTGCTCTACAATGAGCAGTTCTTC.

Only a few counts were recorded for this clonotype. The chain has TRBV28 and TRBJ2-5; 8 bases fit TRBD1. Germline CDR1 reads MDHEN; CDR2 reads SYDVKM. Trimming removed 2 bases from V and 3 bases from J; junction bases left unmatched: 2. The CDR3 is 14 amino acids. The CDR3 sequence: CASSLPTGEETQYF. The CDR3, as DNA: TGTGCCAGCAGTTTACCGACAGGGGAAGAGACCCAGTACTTC.

This chain joins TRBV12-3 or TRBV12-4 and TRBJ2-1; 11 positions agree with TRBD2. The DNA end favors TRBJ2-7, so the J call may be wrong. The CDR3 covers 19 residues. The CDR3 protein is CASSPVPWKTSGGDNEQYF. In DNA, the CDR3 is TGTGCCAGCAGTCCGGTCCCCTGGAAAACTAGCGGGGGAGACAATGAGCAGTACTTC.

The sample holds one count of this clonotype. V and J are TRBV20-1 and TRBJ2-1, with TRBD2 identical over 11 bases. Germline V gene sequence: CDR1 DFQATT, CDR2 SNEGSKA (reference sequence). The trim removed 5 bases at V and 15 bases at J, leaving 15 bases unmatched. The CDR3 length is 14 residues. The CDR3 DNA sequence: TGCAGTGCTGCCCCAGTAGCGGGAGGGCCTATCCCGTTCTTC. This encodes CSAAPVAGGPIPFF.

The rearrangement uses TRBV10-3 and TRBJ1-1; no definite D call. CDR1 ENHRY and CDR2 SYGVKD come from the germline V gene. This CDR3 is built from 14 residues. Trimming stripped 6 bases from V and 0 bases from J, with 11 bases between. The CDR3 sequence is CAIRVGVMNTEAFF. The CDR3 DNA sequence: TGTGCCATCAGGGTTGGGGTAATGAACACTGAAGCTTTCTTT.

This chain's CDR3 is CASGLGWEDSYNEQFF. In nucleotides, the CDR3 is TGTGCTAGTGGTTTGGGGTGGGAGGACAGTTACAATGAGCAGTTCTTC. This chain links TRBV12-5 with TRBJ2-1; D may match TRBD1 or TRBD2 (6 bases each). CDR1 and CDR2 from the germline V gene are LGHNT and FRNRAP. Trimming cost V 1 base and J 4 bases, with 14 bases left between them. The CDR3 is 16 amino acids.

CDR3 coding DNA: TGTGCCAGCAGCCAGACCAGCGGGAACCCCTACGAGCAGTACTTC. It encodes CASSQTSGNPYEQYF. The V call is TRBV12-3 or TRBV12-4, the J call TRBJ2-7, with 7 bases lining up with TRBD2. This CDR3 has 15 residues. Losses at the gene ends were 6 bases for V and 2 bases for J; bases not matched to a gene: 10.

V usage is TRBV12-3 or TRBV12-4 and J usage is TRBJ2-3; TRBD2 matches 10 bases. V lost 3 bases, J lost 3 bases, and 6 bases stayed unmatched. CDR3 length: 16 amino acids. This chain's CDR3 is CASSFPSGSGTDTQYF. In DNA form, the CDR3 reads TGTGCCAGCAGTTTCCCTAGCGGGAGTGGGACAGATACGCAGTATTTT.

This rearrangement joins TRBV4-1 to TRBJ2-1; 13 bases map to TRBD2. The trim removed 3 bases at V and 8 bases at J, leaving 4 bases unmatched. Per germline, CDR1 MGHRA and CDR2 YSYEKL. The CDR3 loop spans 15 amino acids. The CDR3 sequence is CASSQGLAGPDEQFF. In DNA, the CDR3 is TGCGCCAGCAGCCAGGGACTAGCGGGACCCGATGAGCAGTTCTTC.